The rows below give T cell receptor beta chains drawn from one sample of a study of shared T cell receptors in the human thymus. Clones were read by immunoSEQ multiplex PCR, and TCRdb kept only the in-frame ones, dropping some. In the table there are 640,000 or so clones, more than 70% of which are singletons. These same records also appear under a second study, on human thymus T cells.

Sequenced: thymocytes. The receptors come from a boy under two years old with a congenital heart defect. Each CDR3 is given with its conserved first and last residue. Each record gives: V gene, CDR3 length, J gene, clone size, D gene, CDR3 protein, CDR3 DNA. The D gene is left open where the match is weak. Size tells how often a clone was seen (once, few, many) or the class of an expanded clone, and some rows leave it out.

V gene: TRBV19; CDR3 length: 15; J gene: TRBJ2-5; clone size: -; D gene: TRBD2; CDR3 protein: CASKGLAALGETQYF; CDR3 DNA: TGTGCCAGTAAGGGACTAGCGGCTCTCGGCGAGACCCAGTACTTC
V gene: TRBV4-1; CDR3 length: 14; J gene: TRBJ1-2; clone size: -; D gene: TRBD1; CDR3 protein: CASSQLPQGQKYTF; CDR3 DNA: TGCGCCAGCAGCCAACTCCCCCAGGGACAGAAGTACACCTTC
V gene: TRBV7-2; CDR3 length: 13; J gene: TRBJ2-5; clone size: -; D gene: TRBD1; CDR3 protein: CASSPDRGETQYF; CDR3 DNA: TGTGCCAGCAGCCCCGACAGGGGGGAGACCCAGTACTTC
V gene: TRBV11-2; CDR3 length: 12; J gene: TRBJ1-3; clone size: -; D gene: -; CDR3 protein: CASSRSGNTIYF; CDR3 DNA: TGTGCCAGCAGCCGCTCTGGAAACACCATATATTTT
V gene: TRBV14; CDR3 length: 19; J gene: TRBJ2-1; clone size: -; D gene: TRBD2; CDR3 protein: CASSPPLLAGGPTPNEQFF; CDR3 DNA: TGTGCCAGCAGCCCCCCTTTACTAGCGGGAGGGCCCACCCCCAATGAGCAGTTCTTC
V gene: TRBV19; CDR3 length: 14; J gene: TRBJ2-7; clone size: -; D gene: TRBD1; CDR3 protein: CASSGTGGAYEQYF; CDR3 DNA: TGTGCCAGTAGTGGGACAGGGGGGGCCTACGAGCAGTACTTC
V gene: TRBV4-2; CDR3 length: 17; J gene: TRBJ2-3; clone size: -; D gene: TRBD2; CDR3 protein: CASSQVLTSGSTDTQYF; CDR3 DNA: TGTGCCAGCAGCCAAGTTCTTACTAGCGGGAGCACAGATACGCAGTATTTT
V gene: TRBV5-1; CDR3 length: 18; J gene: TRBJ2-6; clone size: -; D gene: -; CDR3 protein: CASSLPTAGHSGANVLTF; CDR3 DNA: TGCGCCAGCAGCTTGCCAACTGCAGGTCACTCTGGGGCCAACGTCCTGACTTTC
V gene: TRBV14; CDR3 length: 16; J gene: TRBJ2-5; clone size: -; D gene: TRBD1; CDR3 protein: CASSQPPDRGRETQYF; CDR3 DNA: TGTGCCAGCAGCCAACCTCCGGACAGGGGGCGAGAGACCCAGTACTTC
V gene: TRBV4-2; CDR3 length: 16; J gene: TRBJ2-7; clone size: -; D gene: TRBD2; CDR3 protein: CASSQETAGGGYEQYF; CDR3 DNA: TGTGCCAGCAGCCAAGAAACAGCGGGGGGCGGCTACGAGCAGTACTTC
V gene: TRBV7-9; CDR3 length: 16; J gene: TRBJ1-3; clone size: -; D gene: -; CDR3 protein: CASSLKEGSSGNTIYF; CDR3 DNA: TGTGCCAGCAGCTTAAAGGAGGGGAGCTCTGGAAACACCATATATTTT
V gene: TRBV2; CDR3 length: 15; J gene: TRBJ2-5; clone size: once; D gene: TRBD1; CDR3 protein: CASGPQGNGKETQYF; CDR3 DNA: TGTGCCTCAGGGCCACAGGGGAATGGTAAAGAGACCCAGTACTTC
V gene: TRBV14; CDR3 length: 15; J gene: TRBJ2-3; clone size: -; D gene: -; CDR3 protein: CASSQEASGTDTQYF; CDR3 DNA: TGTGCCAGCAGCCAAGAGGCTAGCGGCACAGATACGCAGTATTTT
V gene: TRBV18; CDR3 length: 16; J gene: TRBJ2-1; clone size: -; D gene: TRBD2; CDR3 protein: CASSPLPAGAYNEQFF; CDR3 DNA: TGTGCCAGCTCACCGCTCCCGGCGGGAGCCTACAATGAGCAGTTCTTC
V gene: TRBV11-2; CDR3 length: 13; J gene: TRBJ2-7; clone size: few; D gene: TRBD1; CDR3 protein: CASSNQGVYEQYF; CDR3 DNA: TGTGCCAGCAGCAATCAGGGGGTCTACGAGCAGTACTTC
V gene: TRBV5-1; CDR3 length: 15; J gene: TRBJ2-4; clone size: -; D gene: TRBD2; CDR3 protein: CASRPDSGAKNIQYF; CDR3 DNA: TGCGCCAGCAGACCGGATAGCGGGGCCAAAAACATTCAGTACTTC
V gene: TRBV11-3; CDR3 length: 13; J gene: TRBJ2-7; clone size: once; D gene: TRBD2; CDR3 protein: CASSFSGRGEQYF; CDR3 DNA: TGTGCCAGCAGCTTTAGCGGGAGAGGTGAGCAGTACTTC
V gene: TRBV30; CDR3 length: 16; J gene: TRBJ1-4; clone size: -; D gene: TRBD1; CDR3 protein: CAWSESRDRLNEKLFF; CDR3 DNA: TGTGCCTGGAGTGAAAGCAGGGACAGGCTGAATGAAAAACTGTTTTTT
V gene: TRBV5-1; CDR3 length: 13; J gene: TRBJ1-2; clone size: -; D gene: -; CDR3 protein: CASSLGHNYGYTF; CDR3 DNA: TGCGCCAGCAGCTTGGGACACAACTATGGCTACACCTTC
V gene: TRBV11-2; CDR3 length: 19; J gene: TRBJ2-7; clone size: -; D gene: TRBD2; CDR3 protein: CASSLGLAGGPFSPYEQYF; CDR3 DNA: TGTGCCAGCAGCTTAGGCCTAGCGGGAGGGCCGTTCTCCCCCTACGAGCAGTACTTC
V gene: TRBV28; CDR3 length: 18; J gene: TRBJ2-7; clone size: -; D gene: TRBD2; CDR3 protein: CASSWGLAGHTASYEQYF; CDR3 DNA: TGTGCCAGCAGTTGGGGTCTAGCGGGCCATACGGCTTCCTACGAGCAGTACTTC
V gene: TRBV6-5; CDR3 length: 13; J gene: TRBJ2-5; clone size: -; D gene: TRBD1; CDR3 protein: CASSSGQKETQYF; CDR3 DNA: TGTGCCAGCAGTTCGGGACAGAAAGAGACCCAGTACTTC
V gene: TRBV28; CDR3 length: 14; J gene: TRBJ2-5; clone size: -; D gene: TRBD2; CDR3 protein: CASSLTSPQETQYF; CDR3 DNA: TGTGCCAGCAGTTTGACTAGCCCGCAAGAGACCCAGTACTTC
V gene: TRBV7-6; CDR3 length: 16; J gene: TRBJ2-7; clone size: -; D gene: TRBD1; CDR3 protein: CASSLAGDRVSYEQYF; CDR3 DNA: TGTGCCAGCAGCTTAGCGGGGGACAGGGTCTCCTACGAGCAGTACTTC
V gene: TRBV6-4; CDR3 length: 14; J gene: TRBJ2-1; clone size: -; D gene: -; CDR3 protein: CASSDGRHPSSLFF; CDR3 DNA: TGTGCCAGCAGTGACGGGCGACACCCTTCGTCCCTGTTCTTC
V gene: TRBV7-6; CDR3 length: 17; J gene: TRBJ2-6; clone size: -; D gene: -; CDR3 protein: CASRIPDILSGANVLTF; CDR3 DNA: TGTGCCAGCCGTATCCCGGACATCCTTTCTGGGGCCAACGTCCTGACTTTC
V gene: TRBV4-1; CDR3 length: 19; J gene: TRBJ1-3; clone size: -; D gene: TRBD1; CDR3 protein: CASSQGDDIGTGPGNTIYF; CDR3 DNA: TGCGCCAGCAGCCAAGGGGACGACATTGGGACAGGGCCTGGAAACACCATATATTTT
V gene: TRBV14; CDR3 length: 17; J gene: TRBJ1-2; clone size: -; D gene: -; CDR3 protein: CASSQGGTPYFHYGYTF; CDR3 DNA: TGTGCCAGCAGCCAGGGGGGGACCCCATATTTCCACTATGGCTACACCTTC
V gene: TRBV13; CDR3 length: 16; J gene: TRBJ2-2; clone size: -; D gene: TRBD1; CDR3 protein: CASSLRTGGNTGELFF; CDR3 DNA: TGTGCCAGCAGCTTACGAACAGGGGGGAACACCGGGGAGCTGTTTTTT
V gene: TRBV18; CDR3 length: 15; J gene: TRBJ2-2; clone size: -; D gene: TRBD2; CDR3 protein: CASSCPGGAVGELFF; CDR3 DNA: TGTGCCAGCTCCTGCCCCGGGGGGGCGGTCGGGGAGCTGTTTTTT
V gene: TRBV7-6; CDR3 length: 13; J gene: TRBJ2-7; clone size: -; D gene: TRBD1; CDR3 protein: CASSLTGIGEQYF; CDR3 DNA: TGTGCCAGCAGCCTGACAGGGATAGGCGAGCAGTACTTC
V gene: TRBV7-3; CDR3 length: 15; J gene: TRBJ1-5; clone size: -; D gene: -; CDR3 protein: CASSGGGVPNQPQHF; CDR3 DNA: TGTGCCAGCAGCGGAGGTGGGGTCCCTAATCAGCCCCAGCATTTT
V gene: TRBV27; CDR3 length: 18; J gene: TRBJ2-7; clone size: -; D gene: TRBD2; CDR3 protein: CASSLSGGTSGSYYEQYF; CDR3 DNA: TGTGCCAGCAGTTTATCTGGGGGGACTAGCGGGAGCTACTACGAGCAGTACTTC
V gene: TRBV19; CDR3 length: 11; J gene: TRBJ1-1; clone size: once; D gene: -; CDR3 protein: CASVGQGEAFF; CDR3 DNA: TGTGCCAGTGTGGGTCAGGGTGAAGCTTTCTTT
V gene: TRBV5-5; CDR3 length: 15; J gene: TRBJ1-6; clone size: -; D gene: -; CDR3 protein: CASSPRPGGNSPLHF; CDR3 DNA: TGTGCCAGCAGCCCCCGTCCGGGGGGGAATTCACCCCTCCACTTT
V gene: TRBV2; CDR3 length: 16; J gene: TRBJ2-7; clone size: -; D gene: TRBD1; CDR3 protein: CASSALGTGRQYEQYF; CDR3 DNA: TGTGCCAGCAGCGCTCTCGGGACAGGGCGGCAATACGAGCAGTACTTC
V gene: TRBV6-4; CDR3 length: 15; J gene: TRBJ2-3; clone size: -; D gene: TRBD2; CDR3 protein: CASSARENRTDTQYF; CDR3 DNA: TGTGCCAGCAGTGCGCGGGAGAATCGCACAGATACGCAGTATTTT
V gene: TRBV7-9; CDR3 length: 17; J gene: TRBJ1-3; clone size: -; D gene: TRBD1; CDR3 protein: CASSLYPPGGWGNTIYF; CDR3 DNA: TGTGCCAGCAGCTTATATCCTCCAGGGGGTTGGGGAAACACCATATATTTT
V gene: TRBV10-3; CDR3 length: 15; J gene: TRBJ2-7; clone size: -; D gene: TRBD2; CDR3 protein: CAIRGTSGGPYEQYF; CDR3 DNA: TGTGCCATCAGGGGGACTAGCGGGGGGCCTTACGAGCAGTACTTC
V gene: TRBV29-1; CDR3 length: 13; J gene: TRBJ1-4; clone size: -; D gene: -; CDR3 protein: CSVGATVNEKLFF; CDR3 DNA: TGCAGCGTGGGGGCGACAGTTAATGAAAAACTGTTTTTT
V gene: TRBV4-3; CDR3 length: 16; J gene: TRBJ2-3; clone size: few; D gene: TRBD1; CDR3 protein: CASSQGTGGSEDTQYF; CDR3 DNA: TGCGCCAGCAGCCAGGGGACAGGGGGCTCGGAAGATACGCAGTATTTT
V gene: TRBV19; CDR3 length: 14; J gene: TRBJ2-7; clone size: -; D gene: -; CDR3 protein: CASSTQTKIYEQYF; CDR3 DNA: TGTGCCAGTAGTACACAGACAAAGATATACGAGCAGTACTTC
V gene: TRBV9; CDR3 length: 17; J gene: TRBJ2-7; clone size: once; D gene: TRBD2; CDR3 protein: CASSPLGTSGGVYEQYF; CDR3 DNA: TGTGCCAGCAGCCCCCTAGGGACTAGCGGGGGGGTATACGAGCAGTACTTC
V gene: TRBV10-2; CDR3 length: 18; J gene: TRBJ2-6; clone size: -; D gene: TRBD1; CDR3 protein: CASSAPETGLSGANVLTF; CDR3 DNA: TGCGCCAGCAGTGCACCGGAGACAGGGTTGTCTGGGGCCAACGTCCTGACTTTC
V gene: TRBV2; CDR3 length: 15; J gene: TRBJ2-7; clone size: -; D gene: TRBD1; CDR3 protein: CASSDRQGAPYEQYF; CDR3 DNA: TGTGCCAGCAGTGATCGGCAGGGGGCCCCCTACGAGCAGTACTTC
V gene: TRBV10-3; CDR3 length: 18; J gene: TRBJ2-2; clone size: -; D gene: TRBD2; CDR3 protein: CAISVGSTSGDLTGELFF; CDR3 DNA: TGTGCCATCAGTGTAGGGTCAACTAGCGGGGATCTCACCGGGGAGCTGTTTTTT
V gene: TRBV7-8; CDR3 length: 16; J gene: TRBJ2-3; clone size: once; D gene: -; CDR3 protein: CASSRVGGASVDTQYF; CDR3 DNA: TGTGCCAGCAGCCGGGTTGGGGGGGCCTCGGTTGATACGCAGTATTTT
V gene: TRBV7-3; CDR3 length: 15; J gene: TRBJ2-1; clone size: -; D gene: -; CDR3 protein: CASSLSGEVIHEQFF; CDR3 DNA: TGTGCCAGCAGCTTATCGGGGGAGGTTATCCATGAGCAGTTCTTC
V gene: TRBV29-1; CDR3 length: 17; J gene: TRBJ2-1; clone size: once; D gene: TRBD1; CDR3 protein: CSVPGTGGLFSDNEQFF; CDR3 DNA: TGCAGCGTACCCGGGACAGGGGGTTTATTTTCCGACAATGAGCAGTTCTTC
V gene: TRBV7-3; CDR3 length: 14; J gene: TRBJ1-1; clone size: -; D gene: TRBD1; CDR3 protein: CASSVTGSDTEAFF; CDR3 DNA: TGTGCCAGCAGCGTGACAGGGTCGGACACTGAAGCTTTCTTT
V gene: TRBV10-3; CDR3 length: 15; J gene: TRBJ1-2; clone size: once; D gene: -; CDR3 protein: CAISELDIPNYGYTF; CDR3 DNA: TGTGCCATCAGTGAATTAGACATCCCTAACTATGGCTACACCTTC
V gene: TRBV7-8; CDR3 length: 18; J gene: TRBJ2-7; clone size: -; D gene: TRBD2; CDR3 protein: CASSLDSWVGTNSYEQYF; CDR3 DNA: TGTGCCAGCAGCTTAGACTCTTGGGTCGGGACTAACTCCTACGAGCAGTACTTC